This TCR beta chain was documented in a study of beta chain features in type 1 diabetes. General study points: Whatever favoring of shorter templates PCR might show would apply equally to patients and controls. When Type 1 diabetes patients were examined, their TCRB CDR3s proved moderately but significantly shorter in all four CD4+ subsets.

As regards this clone: Its antigen is currently unknown.

Isolated RNA was reverse transcribed in full, so expressed TCRB transcripts were sequenced. The assay was immunoSEQ multiplex PCR, and TCRdb's table has in-frame clones only and misses some. Altogether 120,000 to 150,000 clones are present, about 13% being singletons, with the ten largest covering about 1.3%. The V gene lost 4 bases and the J gene lost 5 bases, with 5 bases spanning the gap. This CDR3 spans 11 amino acids. Per germline, CDR1 DFQATT and CDR2 SNEGSKA (reference sequence). The source material was central memory CD4+ T cells from blood. The clonotype originates from a young man with type 1 diabetes. J is TRBJ1-4 and V is TRBV20-1; D is unresolved. In DNA form, the CDR3 reads TGCAGTGCTATAAGCAATGAAAAACTGTTTTTT. This encodes CSAISNEKLFF.